Sequencing of this T cell receptor beta chain was carried out in a study of blood T cells in healthy people across ages. CDR3 length: 13 residues. Looked up from germline, CDR1 is MGHDK and CDR2 is SYGVNS. Trimming left V 5 bases short and J 7 bases short, with 9 bases between. With a J-beta primer mix and a sample-barcoded 5' primer, a second PCR ran about 7 to 12 cycles. All cDNA molecules were each tagged by a template-switch adaptor with 12 random nucleotides. MiXCR, applied by TCRdb to the 5' RACE reads, yields one record per CDR3 protein. The profile shows about 380,000 distinct CDR3 sequences, about half of them singletons. This clonotype was detected many times.

This receptor was identified in a man aged 55-75 years in good health. Sequencing was carried out using blood. J is TRBJ1-6 and V is TRBV25-1, with D uncertain. The CDR3 coding sequence is TGTGCCAGCAGTATGGCCCCCAATTCACCCCTCCACTTT. Residues: CASSMAPNSPLHF.